The 9 T cell receptor beta chains in this list originate from one sample, sequenced in a study of response to subunit inactivated influenza vaccine. Using its own MiXCR run on the RT-PCR reads, TCRdb lists one record per CDR3 protein. Seen here are 550,000 to 600,000 distinct CDR3 sequences, approximately 10% observed once, and the top ten hold approximately 10%. Specimen: PBMCs from blood, collected on the day of vaccination. Every receptor here comes from a man aged 45-65 years who received an inactivated influenza vaccine.

The chain combines TRBV7-2 with TRBJ2-5; D is undetermined. The V and J ends lost 1 base and 2 bases respectively, with 11 bases between them. This CDR3 region has 15 residues. In germline, CDR1 is SGHTA, CDR2 FQGNSA. CDR3 coding DNA: TGTGCCAGCAGCTTAGATTACGGCAGACAAGAGACCCAGTACTTC. Amino acid sequence: CASSLDYGRQETQYF. The full variable domain, its missing parts supplied by reference TRBV7-2 and TRBJ2-5, is GAGVSQSPSNKVTEKGKDVELRCDPISGHTALYWYRQSLGQGLEFLIYFQGNSAPDKSGLPSDRFSAERTGGSVSTLTIQRTQQEDSAVYLCASSLDYGRQETQYFGPGTRLLVL.

There are many counts of this clonotype. This sequence joins TRBV20-1 and TRBJ1-5; D remains ambiguous. The CDR3 has 13 amino acids. V was pared by 1 base and J by 3 bases, with 7 bases between. Germline loops: CDR1 DFQATT, CDR2 SNEGSKA (reference sequence). CDR3 region: CSARGEFNQPQHF. In nucleotides, the CDR3 is TGCAGTGCTAGAGGAGAGTTCAATCAGCCCCAGCATTTT.

This clonotype was counted ten times or more. As DNA, the CDR3 is TGCAGCGTTGCGTACAGGGAGATCCACTCCTACGAGCAGTACTTC. Translation: CSVAYREIHSYEQYF. The chain recombines TRBV29-1 with TRBJ2-7; TRBD1 is a possible D gene (6 bases). The CDR3 runs 15 residues. V was cut by 4 bases and J by 0 bases, with 16 bases left in between. The germline V gene encodes CDR1 SQVTM and CDR2 ANQGSEA.

The table lists this clonotype with a few counts. The chain employs TRBV5-6 and TRBJ1-1; D is unclear. Trimming stripped 3 bases from V and 4 bases from J, with 7 bases between. Per the germline V gene, CDR1 is SGHDT and CDR2 is YYEEEE. The CDR3 consists of 12 residues. CDR3: CASSSWGTEAFF. The CDR3 coding sequence is TGTGCCAGCAGCTCGTGGGGCACTGAAGCTTTCTTT.

V and J are TRBV7-2 and TRBJ1-2, with D perhaps TRBD1 (6 bases). V was trimmed by 5 bases and J by 2 bases, leaving 12 bases between them. The germline gives CDR1 SGHTA, CDR2 FQGNSA. The length of the CDR3 is 14 residues. CDR3 amino acids: CASSQGLGNYGYTF. The CDR3 nucleotides are TGTGCCAGCAGCCAGGGGCTAGGGAACTATGGCTACACCTTC.

This clonotype has a handful of counts. The chain has TRBV7-2 and TRBJ1-2; possibly TRBD1 for D (6 bases). This CDR3 has 14 residues. V was trimmed by 5 bases and J by 4 bases, leaving 14 bases between them. In germline, CDR1 is SGHTA, CDR2 FQGNSA. The CDR3, as DNA: TGTGCCAGCAGCACCCGACAGGTCATCTATGGCTACACCTTC. As protein: CASSTRQVIYGYTF.

The chain carries TRBV6-2 or TRBV6-3 and TRBJ2-2; D may match TRBD1 or TRBD2 (5 bases each). Between the trimmed V and J ends, which lost 6 bases and 3 bases, there was a span of 20 bases. Germline CDR1 reads MNHEY; CDR2 reads SVGEGT. The CDR3 contains 17 residues. Here the CDR3 reads CASRTTSGTPYTGELFF. The CDR3 DNA reads TGTGCCAGCAGAACTACCTCCGGGACGCCTTACACCGGGGAGCTGTTTTTT.

About this clonotype itself: One end of the junction varies from germline; a read error may be responsible. The chain combines TRBV20-1 with TRBJ2-1, with 7 bases that match TRBD2. From germline, CDR1 is DFQATT and CDR2 SNEGSKA (reference sequence). The CDR3 has 12 amino acids. DNA for the CDR3: TGCAGTGCAAAGCGGGGATACAATGAGCTGTTCTTC. It translates to CSAKRGYNELFF.

The table lists this clonotype with a few counts. V and J are TRBV9 and TRBJ2-2; D not resolved. The germline gives CDR1 SGDLS, CDR2 YYNGEE. V lost 2 bases, J lost 0 bases, and 11 bases lay in between. The CDR3 is 16 amino acids. CDR3 protein: CASSVLGEPNTGELFF. The CDR3 DNA reads as TGTGCCAGCAGCGTTTTGGGCGAACCGAACACCGGGGAGCTGTTTTTT.